This record concerns one T cell receptor (beta chain) sequence. The source of the sample is a study of long-term antiretroviral therapy in people with HIV. Across the study: Earliest sampling preceded the 2015 immediate-ART recommendation by about a decade.

Runs used v3.0 of the immunoSEQ assay and were done at survey level. It was roughly 40,000-50,000 T-cell genomes per sample that sequencing targeted. The table came from immunoSEQ multiplex PCR; TCRdb's copy has only in-frame clones and leaves some out. Of some 43,000 clones listed, approximately 89% are singletons. Germline V CDR1 and CDR2: SNHLY, FYNNEI. There are 14 residues in the CDR3. Trimming removed 7 bases from V and 2 bases from J; junction bases left unmatched: 7. This chain joins TRBV2 and TRBJ2-7; 8 nucleotides align to TRBD1. The TCR comes from a woman aged 50 to 60 with HIV. Sequences were derived from unsorted PBMCs, sampled 0.1 years before starting antiretroviral therapy. This CDR3 reads CASIGGTGPYEQYF. The CDR3 nucleotides read TGTGCCAGCATAGGGGGGACAGGACCCTACGAGCAGTACTTC.